This TCR beta chain was identified in a study of cytomegalovirus exposure and HLA in healthy donors. Sequencing was performed with immunoSEQ multiplex PCR; in TCRdb, only in-frame clones are kept and a portion is missing. The sample has tens of thousands of clones; 93% are singletons. This TCR came from a woman aged 25 to 39 in good health and CMV-seronegative. The source material was PBMCs.

The CDR3 reads CASRSGTGPYEQYF. The DNA of the CDR3 is TGTGCCAGCAGATCCGGGACAGGGCCCTACGAGCAGTACTTC. The V and J genes are TRBV6-5 and TRBJ2-7, with 9 nucleotides matching TRBD1. There are 14 residues in the CDR3. Trimming at V came to 6 bases and at J to 2 bases, leaving 5 bases not matched to a gene. Germline CDR1 MNHEY, CDR2 SVGAGI.